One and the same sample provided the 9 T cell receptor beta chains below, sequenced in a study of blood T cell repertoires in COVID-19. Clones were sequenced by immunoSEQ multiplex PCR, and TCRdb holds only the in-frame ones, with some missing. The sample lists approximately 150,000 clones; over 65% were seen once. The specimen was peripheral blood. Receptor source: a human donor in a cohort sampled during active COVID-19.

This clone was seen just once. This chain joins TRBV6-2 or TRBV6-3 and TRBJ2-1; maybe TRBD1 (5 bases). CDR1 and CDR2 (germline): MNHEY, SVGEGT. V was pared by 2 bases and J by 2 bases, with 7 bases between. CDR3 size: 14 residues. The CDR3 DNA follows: TGTGCCAGCAGTTACCTACAGGCCTACAATGAGCAGTTCTTC. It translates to CASSYLQAYNEQFF.

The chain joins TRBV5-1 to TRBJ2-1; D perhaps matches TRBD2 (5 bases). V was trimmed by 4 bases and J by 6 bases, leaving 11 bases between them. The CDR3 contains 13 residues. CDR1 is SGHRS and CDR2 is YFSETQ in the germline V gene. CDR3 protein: CASSPGLLNEQFF. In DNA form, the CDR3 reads TGCGCCAGCAGCCCTGGACTCCTCAATGAGCAGTTCTTC.

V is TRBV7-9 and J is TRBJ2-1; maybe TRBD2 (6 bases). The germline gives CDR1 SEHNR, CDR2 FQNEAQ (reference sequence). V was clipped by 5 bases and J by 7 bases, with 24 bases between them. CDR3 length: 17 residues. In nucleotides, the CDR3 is TGTGCCAGCAGCCCCCGGTGGGGGGAGGCACCAACGAATGAGCAGTTCTTC. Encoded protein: CASSPRWGEAPTNEQFF.

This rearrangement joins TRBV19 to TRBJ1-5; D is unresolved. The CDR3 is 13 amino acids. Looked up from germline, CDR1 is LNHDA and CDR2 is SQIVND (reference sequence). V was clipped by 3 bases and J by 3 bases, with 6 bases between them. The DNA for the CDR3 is TGTGCCAGTAGTATGGAGAACAATCAGCCCCAGCATTTT. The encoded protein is CASSMENNQPQHF.

CDR3 region: CASSQRLAGGVETQYF. The CDR3 DNA is TGTGCCAGCAGCCAGAGACTAGCGGGAGGGGTAGAGACCCAGTACTTC. The chain links TRBV5-4 to TRBJ2-5; 14 bases fit TRBD2. With 4 bases clipped from V and 4 bases from J, the junction kept 6 bases outside the gene matches. Germline V gene sequence: CDR1 SGHNT, CDR2 YYREEE (reference sequence). This CDR3 region has 16 residues.

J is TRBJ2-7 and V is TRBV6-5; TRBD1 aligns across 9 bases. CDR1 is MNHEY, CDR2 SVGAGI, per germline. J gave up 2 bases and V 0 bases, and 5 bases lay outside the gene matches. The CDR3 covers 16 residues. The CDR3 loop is CASSYSRTGAPYEQYF. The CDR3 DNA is TGTGCCAGCAGTTACTCTCGGACAGGGGCGCCCTACGAGCAGTACTTC.

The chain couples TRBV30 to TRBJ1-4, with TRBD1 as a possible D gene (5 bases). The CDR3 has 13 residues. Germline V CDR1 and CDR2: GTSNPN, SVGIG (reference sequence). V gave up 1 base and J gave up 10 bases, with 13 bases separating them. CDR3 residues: CAWSEGQGGKLFF. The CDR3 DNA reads TGTGCCTGGAGTGAAGGGCAGGGTGGAAAACTGTTTTTT.

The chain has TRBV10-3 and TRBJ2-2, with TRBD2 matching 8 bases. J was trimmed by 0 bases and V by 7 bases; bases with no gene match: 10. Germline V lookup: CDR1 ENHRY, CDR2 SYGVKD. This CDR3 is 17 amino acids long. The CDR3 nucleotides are TGTGCCATCACCCAGACACGGGGGGGAGCGAACACCGGGGAGCTGTTTTTT. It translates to CAITQTRGGANTGELFF.

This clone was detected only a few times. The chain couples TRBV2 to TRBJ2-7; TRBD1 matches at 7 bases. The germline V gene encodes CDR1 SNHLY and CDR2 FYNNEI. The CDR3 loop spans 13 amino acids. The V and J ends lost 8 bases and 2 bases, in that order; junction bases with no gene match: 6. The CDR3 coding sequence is TGTGCCAGCTCTTGGACAGGCCCCTACGAGCAGTACGTC. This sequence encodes CASSWTGPYEQYV.